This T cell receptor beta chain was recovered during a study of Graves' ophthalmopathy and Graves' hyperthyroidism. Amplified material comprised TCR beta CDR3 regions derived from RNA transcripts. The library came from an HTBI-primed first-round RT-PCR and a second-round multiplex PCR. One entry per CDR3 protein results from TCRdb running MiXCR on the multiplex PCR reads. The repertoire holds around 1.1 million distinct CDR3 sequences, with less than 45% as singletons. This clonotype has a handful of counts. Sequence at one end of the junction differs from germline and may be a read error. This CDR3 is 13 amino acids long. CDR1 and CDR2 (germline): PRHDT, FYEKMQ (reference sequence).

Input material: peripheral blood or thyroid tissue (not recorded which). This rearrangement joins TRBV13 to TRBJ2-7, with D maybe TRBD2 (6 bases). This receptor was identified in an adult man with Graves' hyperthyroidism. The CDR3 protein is CASSSQRVYEQHF. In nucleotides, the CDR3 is TGTGCCAGCAGCTCACAGCGGGTCTACGAGCAGCACTTC.